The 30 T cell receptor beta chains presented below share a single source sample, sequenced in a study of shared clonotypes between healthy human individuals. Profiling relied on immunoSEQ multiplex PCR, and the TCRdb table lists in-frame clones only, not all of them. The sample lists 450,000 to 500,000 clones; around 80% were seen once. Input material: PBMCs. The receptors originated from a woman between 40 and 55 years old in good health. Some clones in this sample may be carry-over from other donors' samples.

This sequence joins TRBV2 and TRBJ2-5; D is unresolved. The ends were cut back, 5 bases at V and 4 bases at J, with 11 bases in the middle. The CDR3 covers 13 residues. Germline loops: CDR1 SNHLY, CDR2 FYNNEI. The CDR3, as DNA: TGTGCCAGCAGTACGAGTCTCCCAGAGACCCAGTACTTC. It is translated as CASSTSLPETQYF. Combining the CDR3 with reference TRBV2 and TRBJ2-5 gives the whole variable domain EPEVTQTPSHQVTQMGQEVILRCVPISNHLYFYWYRQILGQKVEFLVSFYNNEISEKSEIFDDQFSVERPDGSNFTLKIRSTKLEDSAMYFCASSTSLPETQYFGPGTRLLVL.

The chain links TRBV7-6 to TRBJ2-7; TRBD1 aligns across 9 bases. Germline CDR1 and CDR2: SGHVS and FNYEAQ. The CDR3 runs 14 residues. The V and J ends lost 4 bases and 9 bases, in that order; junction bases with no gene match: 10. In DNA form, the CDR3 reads TGTGCCAGCAGCTCAACAGGGGGCGGAAATCGGCAGTACTTC. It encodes CASSSTGGGNRQYF. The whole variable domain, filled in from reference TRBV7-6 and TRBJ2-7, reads GAGVSQSPRYKVTKRGQDVALRCDPISGHVSLYWYRQALGQGPEFLTYFNYEAQQDKSGLPNDRFSAERPEGSISTLTIQRTEQRDSAMYRCASSSTGGGNRQYFGPGTRLTVT.

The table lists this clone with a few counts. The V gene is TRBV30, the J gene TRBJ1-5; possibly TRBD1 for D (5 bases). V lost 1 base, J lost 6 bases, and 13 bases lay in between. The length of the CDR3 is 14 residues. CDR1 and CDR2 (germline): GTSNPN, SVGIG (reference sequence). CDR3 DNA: TGTGCCTGGAGTGGTTCACTGGGACGTCAGCCCCAGCATTTT. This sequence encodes CAWSGSLGRQPQHF.

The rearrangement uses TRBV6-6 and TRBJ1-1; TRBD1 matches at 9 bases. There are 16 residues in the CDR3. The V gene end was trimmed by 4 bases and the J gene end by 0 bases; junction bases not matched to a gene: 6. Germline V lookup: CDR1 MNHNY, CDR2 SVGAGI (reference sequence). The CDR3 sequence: CASSWPQGAMNTEAFF. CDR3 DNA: TGTGCCAGCAGTTGGCCACAGGGGGCTATGAACACTGAAGCTTTCTTT.

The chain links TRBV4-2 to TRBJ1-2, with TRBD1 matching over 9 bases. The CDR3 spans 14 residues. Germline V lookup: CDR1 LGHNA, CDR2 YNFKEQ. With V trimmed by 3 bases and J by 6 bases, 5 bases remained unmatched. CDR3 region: CASSQTGGSDGYTF. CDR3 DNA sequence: TGTGCCAGCAGCCAGACAGGGGGAAGTGATGGCTACACCTTC.

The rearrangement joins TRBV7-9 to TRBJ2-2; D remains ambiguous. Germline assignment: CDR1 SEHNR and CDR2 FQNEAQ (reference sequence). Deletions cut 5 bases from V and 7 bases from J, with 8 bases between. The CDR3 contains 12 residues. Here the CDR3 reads CASSPSSGELFF. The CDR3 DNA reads TGTGCCAGCAGCCCCAGCAGCGGGGAGCTGTTTTTT.

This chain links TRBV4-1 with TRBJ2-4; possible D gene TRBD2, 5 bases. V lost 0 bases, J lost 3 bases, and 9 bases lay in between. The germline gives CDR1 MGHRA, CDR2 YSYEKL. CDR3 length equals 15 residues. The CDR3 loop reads CASSQDSANKNIQYF. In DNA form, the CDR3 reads TGCGCCAGCAGCCAAGATAGCGCTAACAAAAACATTCAGTACTTC.

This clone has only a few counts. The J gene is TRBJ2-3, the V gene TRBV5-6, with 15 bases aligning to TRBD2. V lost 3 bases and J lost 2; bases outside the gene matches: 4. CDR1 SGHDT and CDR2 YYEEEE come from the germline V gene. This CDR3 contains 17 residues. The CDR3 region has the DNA TGTGCCAGCAGCTCTGGGACTAGCGGGAGGTACACAGATACGCAGTATTTT. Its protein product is CASSSGTSGRYTDTQYF.

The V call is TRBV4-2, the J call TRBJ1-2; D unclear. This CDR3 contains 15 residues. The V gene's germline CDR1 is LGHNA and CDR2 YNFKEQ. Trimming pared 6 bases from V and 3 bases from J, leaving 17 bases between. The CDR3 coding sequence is TGTGCCAGCAGTCCCTCTATGAGTGAAGACTATGGCTACACCTTC. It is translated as CASSPSMSEDYGYTF.

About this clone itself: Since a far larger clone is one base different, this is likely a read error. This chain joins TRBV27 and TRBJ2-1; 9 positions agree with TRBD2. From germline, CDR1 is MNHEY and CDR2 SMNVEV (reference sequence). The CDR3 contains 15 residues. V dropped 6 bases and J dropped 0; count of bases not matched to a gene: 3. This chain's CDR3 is CASSLSGSSYNEQFF. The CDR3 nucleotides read TGTGCCAGCAGCCTTAGCGGGAGCTCCTACAATGAGCAGTTCTTC.

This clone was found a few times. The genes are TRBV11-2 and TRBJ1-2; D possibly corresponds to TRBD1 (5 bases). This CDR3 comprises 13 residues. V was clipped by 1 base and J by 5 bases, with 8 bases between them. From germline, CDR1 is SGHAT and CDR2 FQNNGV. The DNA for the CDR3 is TGTGCCAGCAGCTTAGGGGGGGGATATGGCTACACCTTC. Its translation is CASSLGGGYGYTF.

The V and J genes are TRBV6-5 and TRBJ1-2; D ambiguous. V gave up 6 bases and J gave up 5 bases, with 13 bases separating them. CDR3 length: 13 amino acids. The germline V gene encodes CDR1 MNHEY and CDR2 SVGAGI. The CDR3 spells CASSLRGSYGYTF. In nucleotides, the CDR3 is TGTGCCAGCAGCCTACGGGGTTCTTATGGCTACACCTTC.

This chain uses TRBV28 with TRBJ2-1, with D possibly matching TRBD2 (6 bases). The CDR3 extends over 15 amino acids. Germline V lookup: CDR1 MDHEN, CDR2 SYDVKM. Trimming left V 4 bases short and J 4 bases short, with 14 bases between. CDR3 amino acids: CASSSSAGPYNEQFF. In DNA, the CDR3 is TGTGCCAGCAGTTCGTCAGCGGGTCCATACAATGAGCAGTTCTTC.

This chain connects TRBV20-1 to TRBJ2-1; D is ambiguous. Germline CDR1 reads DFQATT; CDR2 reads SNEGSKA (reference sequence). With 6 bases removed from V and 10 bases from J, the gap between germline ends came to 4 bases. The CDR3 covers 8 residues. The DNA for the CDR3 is TGCAGTGCCCAAGAGCAGTTCTTC. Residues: CSAQEQFF.

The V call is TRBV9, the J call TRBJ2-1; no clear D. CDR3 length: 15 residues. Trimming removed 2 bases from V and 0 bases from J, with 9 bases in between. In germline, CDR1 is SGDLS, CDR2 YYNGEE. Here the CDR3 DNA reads TGTGCCAGCAGCGTCGACACCGGCTCCTACAATGAGCAGTTCTTC. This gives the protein CASSVDTGSYNEQFF.

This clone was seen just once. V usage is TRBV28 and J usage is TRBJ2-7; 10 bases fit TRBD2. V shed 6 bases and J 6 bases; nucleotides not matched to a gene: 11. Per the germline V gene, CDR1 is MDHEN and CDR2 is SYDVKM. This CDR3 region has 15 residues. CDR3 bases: TGTGCCAGCAGCGCAAGGACTAGCGGTTGGGGCGAGCAGTACTTC. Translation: CASSARTSGWGEQYF.

Here the CDR3 reads CATSRGGLNEKLFF. The CDR3 DNA follows: TGTGCCACCAGCAGGGGGGGCCTGAATGAAAAACTGTTTTTT. The chain has TRBV15 and TRBJ1-4, with D maybe TRBD1 (6 bases). Germline CDR1 reads LNHNV; CDR2 reads YYDKDF (reference sequence). The CDR3 runs to 14 residues. V was trimmed by 3 bases and J by 5 bases, leaving 10 bases between them. Complete variable domain (other parts from reference TRBV15 and TRBJ1-4): DAMVIQNPRYQVTQFGKPVTLSCSQTLNHNVMYWYQQKSSQAPKLLFHYYDKDFNNEADTPDNFQSRRPNTSFCFLDIRSPGLGDTAMYLCATSRGGLNEKLFFGSGTQLSVL.

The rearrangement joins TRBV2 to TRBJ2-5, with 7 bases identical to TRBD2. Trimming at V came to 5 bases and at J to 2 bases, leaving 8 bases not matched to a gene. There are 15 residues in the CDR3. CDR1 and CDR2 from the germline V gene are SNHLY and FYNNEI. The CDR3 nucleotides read TGTGCCAGCAGTTTGCTAGCGGATGGGCAAGAGACCCAGTACTTC. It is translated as CASSLLADGQETQYF.

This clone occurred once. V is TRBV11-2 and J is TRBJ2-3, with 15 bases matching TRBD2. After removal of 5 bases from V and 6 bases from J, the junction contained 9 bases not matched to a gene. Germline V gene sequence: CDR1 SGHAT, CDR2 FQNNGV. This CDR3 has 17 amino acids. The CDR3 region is CASSLGLAGGRGDTQYF. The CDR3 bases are TGTGCCAGCAGCCTTGGACTAGCGGGAGGGAGGGGGGATACGCAGTATTTT.

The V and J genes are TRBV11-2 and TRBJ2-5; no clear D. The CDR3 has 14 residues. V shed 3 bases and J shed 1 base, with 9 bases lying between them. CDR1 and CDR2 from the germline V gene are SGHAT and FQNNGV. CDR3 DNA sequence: TGTGCCAGCAGCTTTAATGGAGTCCAAGAGACCCAGTACTTC. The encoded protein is CASSFNGVQETQYF.

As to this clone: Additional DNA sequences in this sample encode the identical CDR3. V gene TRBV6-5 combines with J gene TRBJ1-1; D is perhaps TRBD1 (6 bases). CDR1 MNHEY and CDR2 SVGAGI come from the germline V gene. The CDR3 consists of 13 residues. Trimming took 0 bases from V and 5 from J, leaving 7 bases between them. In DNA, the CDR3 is TGTGCCAGCAGTTACTCGAGGGGGACTGAAGCTTTCTTT. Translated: CASSYSRGTEAFF.

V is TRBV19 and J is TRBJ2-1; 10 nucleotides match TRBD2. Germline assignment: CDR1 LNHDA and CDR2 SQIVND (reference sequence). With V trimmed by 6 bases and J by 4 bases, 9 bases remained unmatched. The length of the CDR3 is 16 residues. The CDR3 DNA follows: TGTGCCAGTAGGTCATCCGGGACTAGCGTATACAATGAGCAGTTCTTC. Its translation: CASRSSGTSVYNEQFF.

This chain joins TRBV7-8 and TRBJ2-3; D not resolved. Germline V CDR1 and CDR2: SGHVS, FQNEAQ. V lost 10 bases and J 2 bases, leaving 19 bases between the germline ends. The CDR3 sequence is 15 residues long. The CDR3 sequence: CATYLASVYTDTQYF. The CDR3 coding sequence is TGTGCCACCTACTTAGCCAGCGTCTACACAGATACGCAGTATTTT.

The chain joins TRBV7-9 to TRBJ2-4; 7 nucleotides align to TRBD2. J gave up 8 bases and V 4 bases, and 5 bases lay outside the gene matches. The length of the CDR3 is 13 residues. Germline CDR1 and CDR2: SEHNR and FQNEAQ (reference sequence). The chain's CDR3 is CASSWASGYIQYF. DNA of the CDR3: TGTGCCAGCAGCTGGGCTAGCGGATACATTCAGTACTTC. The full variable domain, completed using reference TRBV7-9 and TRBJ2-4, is DTGVSQNPRHKITKRGQNVTFRCDPISEHNRLYWYRQTLGQGPEFLTYFQNEAQLEKSRLLSDRFSAERPKGSFSTLEIQRTEQGDSAMYLCASSWASGYIQYFGAGTRLSVL.

CDR3 sequence: CASSPDRVSNQPQHF. CDR3 sequence (DNA): TGTGCCAGTAGCCCCGACAGGGTTAGCAATCAGCCCCAGCATTTT. The chain couples TRBV19 to TRBJ1-5, with 7 bases matching TRBD1. Germline CDR1 LNHDA, CDR2 SQIVND (reference sequence). This CDR3 is built from 15 residues. Trimming removed 6 bases from V and 0 bases from J; junction bases left unmatched: 5. Full variable domain (rest looked up from reference TRBV19 and TRBJ1-5): DGGITQSPKYLFRKEGQNVTLSCEQNLNHDAMYWYRQDPGQGLRLIYYSQIVNDFQKGDIAEGYSVSREKKESFPLTVTSAQKNPTAFYLCASSPDRVSNQPQHFGDGTRLSIL.

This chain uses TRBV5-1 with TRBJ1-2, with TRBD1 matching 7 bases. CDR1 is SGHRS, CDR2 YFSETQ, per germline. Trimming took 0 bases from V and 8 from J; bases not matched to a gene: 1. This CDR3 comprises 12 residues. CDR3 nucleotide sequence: TGCGCCAGCAGCTTGGGACAGGGCGGCTACACCTTC. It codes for CASSLGQGGYTF.

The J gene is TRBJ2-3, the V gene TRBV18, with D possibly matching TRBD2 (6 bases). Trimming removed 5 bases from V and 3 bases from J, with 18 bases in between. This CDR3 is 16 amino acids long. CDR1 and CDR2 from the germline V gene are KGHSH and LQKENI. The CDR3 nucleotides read TGTGCCAGCTCAACTCAAGCGGGCGGTGGGACAGATACGCAGTATTTT. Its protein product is CASSTQAGGGTDTQYF.

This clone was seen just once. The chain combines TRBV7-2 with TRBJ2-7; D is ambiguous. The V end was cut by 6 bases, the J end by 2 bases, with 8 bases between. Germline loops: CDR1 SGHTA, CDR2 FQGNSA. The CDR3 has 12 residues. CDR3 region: CASRIFPYEQYF. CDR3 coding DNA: TGTGCCAGCAGAATATTCCCCTACGAGCAGTACTTC.

Here the CDR3 reads CASSLDTGLNTGELFF. The DNA for the CDR3 is TGTGCCAGCAGCTTGGATACAGGACTGAACACCGGGGAGCTGTTTTTT. J is TRBJ2-2 and V is TRBV5-8; D may correspond to TRBD1 or TRBD2 (5 bases each). The V and J ends lost 0 bases and 1 base respectively, with 10 bases between them. The CDR3 loop spans 16 amino acids. Germline V gives CDR1 SGHTS, CDR2 YDEGEE.

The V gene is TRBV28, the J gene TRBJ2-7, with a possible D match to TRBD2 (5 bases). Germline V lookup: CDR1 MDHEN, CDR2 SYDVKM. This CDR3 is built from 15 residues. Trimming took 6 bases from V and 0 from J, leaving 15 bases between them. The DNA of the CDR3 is TGTGCCAGCAGAATGGCGCAAGGAGGCTCCTACGAGCAGTACTTC. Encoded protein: CASRMAQGGSYEQYF.